A single sample is the source of the 14 T cell receptor beta chains below, sequenced in a study of CD4+ T cells in melanoma. TCRdb keeps only in-frame clones here, not all; method: immunoSEQ multiplex PCR. Seen here are approximately 9,500 clones, around 79% observed once, and the top ten hold under 25%. Sequenced material: cells from a culture (not recorded whether cultured in vitro). The receptor source for this set is a human donor with melanoma.

The gene calls are TRBV18 and TRBJ2-5, with D unresolved. Germline CDR1 KGHSH, CDR2 LQKENI. CDR3 length: 12 residues. V lost 3 bases, J lost 4 bases, and 6 bases lay in between. The CDR3 region is CASSPSGETQYF. For the CDR3, the DNA is TGTGCCAGCTCACCTTCGGGAGAGACCCAGTACTTC.

The chain links TRBV30 to TRBJ1-2, with TRBD1 matching 8 bases. J gave up 4 bases and V 3 bases, and 7 bases lay outside the gene matches. The germline V gene has CDR1 GTSNPN and CDR2 SVGIG (reference sequence). CDR3 size: 14 residues. CDR3 region: CAWSADRAGYGYTF. The CDR3 coding sequence is TGTGCCTGGAGCGCGGACAGGGCCGGCTATGGCTACACCTTC.

The chain couples TRBV7-3 to TRBJ1-1; the match to TRBD1 covers 10 bases. There are 15 residues in the CDR3. The germline V gene encodes CDR1 SGHTA and CDR2 FQGTGA. V trimming: 3 bases; J trimming: 0 bases; junction bases outside the gene matches: 1. The CDR3 region has the DNA TGTGCCAGCAGCTTCGGGACAGGGGTGAACACTGAAGCTTTCTTT. Protein sequence: CASSFGTGVNTEAFF.

This clone is classed as large. This CDR3 is CSVTGTGFDYGYTF. Here the CDR3 DNA reads TGCAGCGTCACCGGGACAGGTTTTGACTATGGCTACACCTTC. The chain links TRBV29-1 to TRBJ1-2; 8 nucleotides align to TRBD1. From germline, CDR1 is SQVTM and CDR2 ANQGSEA. The trim removed 6 bases at V and 3 bases at J, leaving 9 bases unmatched. The CDR3 is 14 amino acids.

This clone was observed a few times. DNA of the CDR3: TGTGCCAGCAGTTACCAATACACACAGAATGGCTACACCTTC. Translating it yields CASSYQYTQNGYTF. V is TRBV6-5 and J is TRBJ1-2; D gene ambiguous. Trimming stripped 2 bases from V and 6 bases from J, with 13 bases between. This CDR3 has 14 amino acids. The germline V gene has CDR1 MNHEY and CDR2 SVGAGI.

CDR3 sequence: CSAGGWNTEAFF. DNA for the CDR3: TGCAGCGCAGGGGGCTGGAACACTGAAGCTTTCTTT. This chain connects TRBV29-1 to TRBJ1-1; TRBD1 agrees at 8 bases. J was trimmed by 1 base and V by 7 bases; bases with no gene match: 2. Per the germline V gene, CDR1 is SQVTM and CDR2 is ANQGSEA. The CDR3 covers 12 residues.

The V and J genes are TRBV9 and TRBJ2-1; TRBD2 matches at 7 bases. The ends lost 4 bases at V and 0 bases at J; junction bases unmatched: 7. The germline CDR1 and CDR2 sequences are SGDLS and YYNGEE. The CDR3 has 16 residues. The CDR3 coding sequence is TGTGCCAGCAGCCCGACCGGGGGGAGCTCCTACAATGAGCAGTTCTTC. It is translated as CASSPTGGSSYNEQFF.

V gene TRBV5-6 combines with J gene TRBJ1-5; D remains ambiguous. Germline CDR1 SGHDT, CDR2 YYEEEE. CDR3 length: 18 residues. V lost 2 bases and J 1 base, leaving 19 bases between the germline ends. This chain's CDR3 is CASSLQGFATWSNQPQHF. CDR3 coding DNA: TGTGCCAGCAGCTTACAAGGCTTCGCCACCTGGAGCAATCAGCCCCAGCATTTT.

The gene calls are TRBV28 and TRBJ2-1; 12 bases map to TRBD2. Germline V gene data show CDR1 as MDHEN and CDR2 as SYDVKM. The CDR3 runs to 14 residues. With 5 bases clipped from V and 7 bases from J, the junction kept 3 bases outside the gene matches. The CDR3 region is CASSLAGGGNEQFF. The CDR3, as DNA: TGTGCCAGCAGTCTAGCGGGGGGGGGTAATGAGCAGTTCTTC.

The chain couples TRBV15 to TRBJ1-1, with D perhaps matching TRBD1 (5 bases). V was pared by 5 bases and J by 3 bases, with 13 bases between. CDR1 and CDR2 (germline): LNHNV, YYDKDF (reference sequence). This CDR3 comprises 14 residues. The CDR3 bases are TGTGCCACCAGCTGGGGACTGAAGGACACTGAAGCTTTCTTT. It encodes CATSWGLKDTEAFF.

This clone has only a few counts. V gene TRBV7-3 combines with J gene TRBJ2-1; D not resolved. The CDR3 length is 14 residues. The germline CDR1 and CDR2 sequences are SGHTA and FQGTGA. V shed 5 bases and J shed 5 bases, with 13 bases lying between them. The CDR3 nucleotides read TGTGCCAGCAGCCTGGCACGGACGGACAATGAGCAGTTCTTC. It translates to CASSLARTDNEQFF.

V and J are TRBV9 and TRBJ2-3, with 11 bases aligning to TRBD2. The V gene end was trimmed by 4 bases and the J gene end by 1 base; junction bases not matched to a gene: 5. The germline V gene encodes CDR1 SGDLS and CDR2 YYNGEE. CDR3 length: 16 amino acids. The CDR3 reads CASSPRLAGRTDTQYF. CDR3 DNA sequence: TGTGCCAGCAGCCCGCGACTAGCGGGACGCACAGATACGCAGTATTTT. Combining the CDR3 with reference TRBV9 and TRBJ2-3 gives the whole variable domain DSGVTQTPKHLITATGQRVTLRCSPRSGDLSVYWYQQSLDQGLQFLIQYYNGEERAKGNILERFSAQQFPDLHSELNLSSLELGDSALYFCASSPRLAGRTDTQYFGPGTRLTVL.

The chain uses TRBV7-6 and TRBJ1-5; D unclear. Looked up from germline, CDR1 is SGHVS and CDR2 is FNYEAQ. V lost 4 bases and J lost 7, with 11 bases in between. The CDR3 is made up of 13 amino acids. In DNA form, the CDR3 reads TGTGCCAGCAGCTCGTCCGTGGGGCAGCCCCAGCATTTT. Translated: CASSSSVGQPQHF.

This clone is a singleton in its sample. The chain links TRBV2 to TRBJ2-3; D ambiguous. Germline V gene data show CDR1 as SNHLY and CDR2 as FYNNEI. The germline V and J ends were trimmed by 10 bases and 3 bases, with 11 bases remaining between them. This CDR3 spans 12 amino acids. In nucleotides, the CDR3 is TGTGCCACGAGAAGGGAAACAGATACGCAGTATTTT. Translated: CATRRETDTQYF.